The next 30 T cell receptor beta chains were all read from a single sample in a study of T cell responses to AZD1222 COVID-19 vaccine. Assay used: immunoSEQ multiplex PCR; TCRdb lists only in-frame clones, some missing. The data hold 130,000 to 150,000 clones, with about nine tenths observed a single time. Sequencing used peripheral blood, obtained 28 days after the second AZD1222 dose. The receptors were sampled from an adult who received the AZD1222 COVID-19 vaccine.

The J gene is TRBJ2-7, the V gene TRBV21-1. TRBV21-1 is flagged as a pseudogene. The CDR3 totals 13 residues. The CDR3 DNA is TGTGCCAGCAGCACAAGAAAATACTACGAGCAGTACTTC. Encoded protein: CASSTRKYYEQYF.

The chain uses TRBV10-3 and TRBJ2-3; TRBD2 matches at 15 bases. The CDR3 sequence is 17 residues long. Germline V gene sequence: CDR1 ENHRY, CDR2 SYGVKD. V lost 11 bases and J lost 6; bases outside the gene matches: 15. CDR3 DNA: TGTGCCGCCATCCCGGGACTAGCGGGGGGCCAGGGGGATACGCAGTATTTT. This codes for CAAIPGLAGGQGDTQYF.

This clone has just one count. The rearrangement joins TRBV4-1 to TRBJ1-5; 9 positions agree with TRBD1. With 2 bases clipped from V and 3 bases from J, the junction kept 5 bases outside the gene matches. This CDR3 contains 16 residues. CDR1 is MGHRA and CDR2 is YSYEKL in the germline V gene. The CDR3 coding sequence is TGCGCCAGCAGCCAACCAACAGGGGGCTCCAATCAGCCCCAGCATTTT. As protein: CASSQPTGGSNQPQHF.

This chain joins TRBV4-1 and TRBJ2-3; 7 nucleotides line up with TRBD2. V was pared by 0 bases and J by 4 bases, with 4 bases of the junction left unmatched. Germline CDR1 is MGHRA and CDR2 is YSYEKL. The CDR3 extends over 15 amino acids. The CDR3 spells CASSQEIREADTQYF. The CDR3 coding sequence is TGCGCCAGCAGCCAAGAGATCCGGGAGGCAGATACGCAGTATTTT.

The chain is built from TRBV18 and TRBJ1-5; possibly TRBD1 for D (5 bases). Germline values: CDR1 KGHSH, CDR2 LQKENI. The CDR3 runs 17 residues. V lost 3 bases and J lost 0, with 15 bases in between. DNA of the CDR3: TGTGCCAGCTCACCCGGCTTGAGGACAACTAGCAATCAGCCCCAGCATTTT. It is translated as CASSPGLRTTSNQPQHF.

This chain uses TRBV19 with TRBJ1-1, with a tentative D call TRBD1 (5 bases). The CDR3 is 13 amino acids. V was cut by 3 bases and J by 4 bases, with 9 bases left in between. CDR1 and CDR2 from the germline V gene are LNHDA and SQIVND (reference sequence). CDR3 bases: TGTGCCAGTAGTATGCCCAGGGCCACTGAAGCTTTCTTT. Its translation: CASSMPRATEAFF.

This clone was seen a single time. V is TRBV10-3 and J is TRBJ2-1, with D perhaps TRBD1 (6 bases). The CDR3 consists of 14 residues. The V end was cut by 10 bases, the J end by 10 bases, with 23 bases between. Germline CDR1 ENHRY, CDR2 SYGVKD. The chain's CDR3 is CATTPPHRVGEQFF. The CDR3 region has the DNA TGTGCCACCACTCCTCCACACAGGGTTGGGGAGCAGTTCTTC.

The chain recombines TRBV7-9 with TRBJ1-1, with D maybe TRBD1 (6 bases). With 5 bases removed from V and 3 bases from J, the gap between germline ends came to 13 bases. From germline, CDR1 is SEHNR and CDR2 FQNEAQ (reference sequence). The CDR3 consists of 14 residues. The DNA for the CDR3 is TGTGCCAGCAGCCGTACAGGGAGGTACACTGAAGCTTTCTTT. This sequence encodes CASSRTGRYTEAFF.

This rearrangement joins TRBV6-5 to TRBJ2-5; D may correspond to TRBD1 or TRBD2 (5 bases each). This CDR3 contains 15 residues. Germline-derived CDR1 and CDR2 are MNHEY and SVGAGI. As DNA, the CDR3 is TGTGCTTCCGCGCGGTGGGGGAGCCATCAAGAGACCCAGTACTTC. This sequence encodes CASARWGSHQETQYF.

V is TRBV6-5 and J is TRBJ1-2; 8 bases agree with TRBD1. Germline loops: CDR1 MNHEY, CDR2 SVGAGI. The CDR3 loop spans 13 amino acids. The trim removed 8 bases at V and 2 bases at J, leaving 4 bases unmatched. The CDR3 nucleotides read TGTGCCAGCTTGGACAGGGCCAACTATGGCTACACCTTC. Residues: CASLDRANYGYTF.

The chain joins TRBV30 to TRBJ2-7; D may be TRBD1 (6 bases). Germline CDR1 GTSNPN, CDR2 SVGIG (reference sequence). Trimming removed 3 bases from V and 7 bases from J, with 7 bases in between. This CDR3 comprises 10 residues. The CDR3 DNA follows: TGTGCCTGGAGGGACAGAGAGCAGTACTTC. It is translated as CAWRDREQYF. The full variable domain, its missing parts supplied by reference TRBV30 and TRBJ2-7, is SQTIHQWPATLVQPVGSPLSLECTVEGTSNPNLYWYRQAAGRGLQLLFYSVGIGQISSEVPQNLSASRPQDRQFILSSKKLLLSDSGFYLCAWRDREQYFGPGTRLTVT.

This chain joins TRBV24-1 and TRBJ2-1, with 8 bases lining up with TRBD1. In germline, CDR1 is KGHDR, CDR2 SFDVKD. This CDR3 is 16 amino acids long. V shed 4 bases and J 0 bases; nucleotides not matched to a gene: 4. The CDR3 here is CATSEPTGGSYNEQFF. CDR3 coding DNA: TGTGCCACCAGTGAACCCACAGGGGGCTCCTACAATGAGCAGTTCTTC.

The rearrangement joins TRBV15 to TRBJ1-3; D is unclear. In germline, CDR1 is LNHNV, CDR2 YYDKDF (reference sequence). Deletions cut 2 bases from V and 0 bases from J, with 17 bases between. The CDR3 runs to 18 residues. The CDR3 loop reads CATSRRLTLLSSGNTIYF. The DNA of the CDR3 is TGTGCCACCAGCAGACGCCTGACACTCTTGAGCTCTGGAAACACCATATATTTT.

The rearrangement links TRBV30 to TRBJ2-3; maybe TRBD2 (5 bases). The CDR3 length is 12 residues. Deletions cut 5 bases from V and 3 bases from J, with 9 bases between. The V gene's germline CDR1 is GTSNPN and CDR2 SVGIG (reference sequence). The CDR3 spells CAWSGITDTQYF. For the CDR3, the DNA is TGTGCCTGGTCGGGGATAACAGATACGCAGTATTTT.

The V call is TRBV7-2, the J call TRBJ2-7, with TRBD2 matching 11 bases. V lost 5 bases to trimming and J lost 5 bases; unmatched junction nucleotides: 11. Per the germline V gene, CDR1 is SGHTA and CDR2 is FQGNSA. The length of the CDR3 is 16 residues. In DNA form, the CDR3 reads TGTGCCAGCAGCCCCTGGGGACTAGCGGCCGCCCACGAGCAGTACTTC. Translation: CASSPWGLAAAHEQYF.

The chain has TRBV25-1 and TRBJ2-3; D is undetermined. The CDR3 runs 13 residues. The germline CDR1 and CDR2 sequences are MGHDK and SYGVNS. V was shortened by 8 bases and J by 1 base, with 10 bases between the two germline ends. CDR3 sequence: CASGRIGTDTQYF. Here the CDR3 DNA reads TGTGCCAGCGGTCGGATAGGCACAGATACGCAGTATTTT.

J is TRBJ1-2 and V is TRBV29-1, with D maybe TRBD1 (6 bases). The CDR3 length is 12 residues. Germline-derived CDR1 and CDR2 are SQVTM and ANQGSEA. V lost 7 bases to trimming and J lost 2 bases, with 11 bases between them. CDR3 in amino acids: CSGFGQNYGYTF. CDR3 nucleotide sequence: TGCAGCGGATTCGGACAGAACTATGGCTACACCTTC. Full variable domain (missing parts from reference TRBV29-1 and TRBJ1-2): SAVISQKPSRDICQRGTSLTIQCQVDSQVTMMFWYRQQPGQSLTLIATANQGSEATYESGFVIDKFPISRPNLTFSTLTVSNMSPEDSSIYLCSGFGQNYGYTFGSGTRLTVV.

The CDR3 bases are TGTGCCAGCAGTTACCGGGACAGACTTGTAGGCACCGGGGAGCTGTTTTTT. Its protein product is CASSYRDRLVGTGELFF. The genes are TRBV21-1 and TRBJ2-2; the table's D call, TRBD1, was not checked against the DNA. TRBV21-1 is classified as a pseudogene. This CDR3 has 17 amino acids.

The CDR3 sequence is CASSRQVNYGYTF. As DNA, the CDR3 is TGTGCCAGTAGCCGACAGGTTAACTATGGCTACACCTTC. The chain has TRBV19 and TRBJ1-2, with D possibly being TRBD1 (6 bases). Trimming pared 6 bases from V and 1 base from J, leaving 9 bases between. This CDR3 contains 13 residues. The germline CDR1 and CDR2 sequences are LNHDA and SQIVND (reference sequence).

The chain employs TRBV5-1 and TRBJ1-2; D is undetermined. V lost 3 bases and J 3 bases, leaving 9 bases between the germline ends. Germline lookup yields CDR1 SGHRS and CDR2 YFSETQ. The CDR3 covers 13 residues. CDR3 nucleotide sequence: TGCGCCAGCAGCTCGGACGGTGACTATGGCTACACCTTC. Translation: CASSSDGDYGYTF.

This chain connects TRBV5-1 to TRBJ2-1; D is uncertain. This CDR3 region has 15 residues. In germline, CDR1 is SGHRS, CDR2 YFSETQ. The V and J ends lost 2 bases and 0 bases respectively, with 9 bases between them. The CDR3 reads CASSFQQNSYNEQFF. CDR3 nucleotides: TGCGCCAGCAGCTTTCAACAGAACTCCTACAATGAGCAGTTCTTC.

CDR3 protein: CASSPDVGRDTEAFF. Written as DNA, the CDR3 is TGTGCCAGCTCACCTGATGTGGGACGGGACACTGAAGCTTTCTTT. The gene calls are TRBV18 and TRBJ1-1; D is possibly TRBD1 (5 bases). Per the germline V gene, CDR1 is KGHSH and CDR2 is LQKENI. The CDR3 contains 15 residues. Trimming cost V 3 bases and J 3 bases, with 14 bases left between them.

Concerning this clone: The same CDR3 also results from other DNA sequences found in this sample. CDR3 DNA sequence: TGTGCCACCAGCGAGCAAGGACTATCCCTTAACAATGAGCAGTTCTTC. Amino acids: CATSEQGLSLNNEQFF. The gene calls are TRBV24-1 and TRBJ2-1; D perhaps matches TRBD2 (6 bases). Germline CDR1 is KGHDR and CDR2 is SFDVKD. CDR3 length equals 16 residues. The V gene lost 7 bases and the J gene lost 5 bases, with 20 bases spanning the gap.

The CDR3 spells CASSLDRGPYEQYF. The CDR3 coding sequence is TGTGCCAGCAGCTTAGACAGGGGCCCCTACGAGCAGTACTTC. The chain has TRBV7-2 and TRBJ2-7; 7 bases agree with TRBD1. The trim removed 1 base at V and 2 bases at J, leaving 2 bases unmatched. Germline V CDR1 and CDR2: SGHTA, FQGNSA. CDR3 length: 14 amino acids. The variable domain in full, with the rest retrieved from reference TRBV7-2 and TRBJ2-7, is GAGVSQSPSNKVTEKGKDVELRCDPISGHTALYWYRQSLGQGLEFLIYFQGNSAPDKSGLPSDRFSAERTGGSVSTLTIQRTQQEDSAVYLCASSLDRGPYEQYFGPGTRLTVT.

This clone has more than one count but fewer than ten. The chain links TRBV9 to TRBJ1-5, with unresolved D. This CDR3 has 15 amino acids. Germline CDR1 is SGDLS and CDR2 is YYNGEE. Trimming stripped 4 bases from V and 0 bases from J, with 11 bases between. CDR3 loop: CASSRNSNSNQPQHF. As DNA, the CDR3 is TGTGCCAGCAGCCGCAACTCCAATAGCAATCAGCCCCAGCATTTT.

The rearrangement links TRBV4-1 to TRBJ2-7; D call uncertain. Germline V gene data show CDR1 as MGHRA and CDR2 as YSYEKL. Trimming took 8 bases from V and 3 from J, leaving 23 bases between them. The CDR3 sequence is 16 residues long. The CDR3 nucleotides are TGCGCCAGCCGCGCGCTGTGGGTTGGTCTAAACTACGAGCAGTACTTC. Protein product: CASRALWVGLNYEQYF.

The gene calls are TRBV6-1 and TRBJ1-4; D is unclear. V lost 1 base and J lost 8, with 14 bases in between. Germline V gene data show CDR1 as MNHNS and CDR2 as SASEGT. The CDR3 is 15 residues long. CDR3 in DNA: TGTGCCAGCAGTGAAGGTGCCGGGTCTTGGGAAAAACTGTTTTTT. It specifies CASSEGAGSWEKLFF.

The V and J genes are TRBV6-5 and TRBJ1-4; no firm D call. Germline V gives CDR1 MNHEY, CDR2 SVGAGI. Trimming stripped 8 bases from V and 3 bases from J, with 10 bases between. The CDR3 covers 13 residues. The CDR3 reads CASYTGANEKLFF. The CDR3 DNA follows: TGTGCCAGCTATACCGGGGCTAATGAAAAACTGTTTTTT.

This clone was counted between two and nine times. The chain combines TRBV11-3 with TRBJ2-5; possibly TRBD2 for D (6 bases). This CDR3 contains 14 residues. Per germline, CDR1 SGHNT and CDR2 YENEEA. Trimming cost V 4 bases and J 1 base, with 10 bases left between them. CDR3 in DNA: TGTGCCAGCAGCTCCCGGACTATCCAAGAGACCCAGTACTTC. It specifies CASSSRTIQETQYF.

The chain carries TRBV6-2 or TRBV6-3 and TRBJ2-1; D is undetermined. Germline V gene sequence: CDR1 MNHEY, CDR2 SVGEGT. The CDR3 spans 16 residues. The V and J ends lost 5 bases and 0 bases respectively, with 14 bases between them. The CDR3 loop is CASSPTGEGSYNEQFF. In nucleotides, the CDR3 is TGTGCCAGCAGTCCCACTGGGGAAGGCTCCTACAATGAGCAGTTCTTC.